The rows below give T cell receptor beta chains drawn from one sample of a study of Graves' ophthalmopathy and Graves' hyperthyroidism. TCRdb re-derived calls from the multiplex PCR reads in MiXCR, one entry per CDR3 protein. This sample carries about 500,000 distinct CDR3 sequences, over 13% of them seen once, and the ten largest clones take 9.8%. Sequenced sample: blood. The receptors shown here come from a woman aged 25-40 years with Graves' ophthalmopathy. Both conserved end residues are part of each CDR3. The order of the fields is CDR3 protein, V gene.

CASSSAGTSAVYEQYF	TRBV6-1
CASRPGPFYNSPLHF	TRBV12-3/TRBV12-4
CASSLTGLVNTEAFF	TRBV27
CASSQVETEAFF	TRBV4-1
CASSLRGQVPTGELFF	TRBV12-3/TRBV12-4
CASSLNPAAEAFF	TRBV7-9
CASSLGGMTDTQYF	TRBV12-3/TRBV12-4
CASSIRGASNQPQHF	TRBV19
CASSPGHTIYF	TRBV7-6
CASAPGENIQYF	TRBV12-3/TRBV12-4
CASSREREKNTGELFF	TRBV2
CASSFPGTGSMNTEAFF	TRBV19
CASHTGTGRGTQYF	TRBV6-5
CSGCQGNQPQHF	TRBV20-1
CATSRDKGQGGGYTF	TRBV15
CASSVGRGEETQYF	TRBV12-3/TRBV12-4
CASGTGTGETQYF	TRBV12-5
CSARDTGANVLTF	TRBV20-1
CASSPPLAASNQPQHF	TRBV12-3/TRBV12-4
CASSLAVWLPQETQYF	TRBV12-3/TRBV12-4
CASSVTSSYEQYF	TRBV9
CSAADIQGNSGNTIYF	TRBV20-1
CASSLSSGGFQETQYF	TRBV5-1
CASSLGGWTEASF	TRBV12-3/TRBV12-4
CAWNRDGTEAFF	TRBV30
CASSFGRFASGRANGELFF	TRBV28
CSVNMDGYTF	TRBV29-1
CASSYSLARYEQYF	TRBV6-2/TRBV6-3
CASTPGGGTGVNTEAFF	TRBV6-4
CSAGYRASTEAFF	TRBV20-1
CASSLSEEGEQYF	TRBV7-9
CASSTKRGQGLGYTF	TRBV4-1
CASSPGTGSSGELFF	TRBV12-3/TRBV12-4
CAWSVSQAIYEQYF	TRBV30
CASGKDRGNYGYTF	TRBV6-1
CAWMAGGGYEQYF	TRBV30
CASSLYTGTGSGELFF	TRBV5-6
CAWTGRLDTEAFF	TRBV30
CASSLVLAGKETQYF	TRBV5-8
CAWSTTGGGQPQHF	TRBV30
CSAGPEGTQYF	TRBV20-1
CASSFSSYNSPLHF	TRBV12-3/TRBV12-4
CASSAGSGMGGYTF	TRBV2
CATSEAGPPYEQYF	TRBV15
CSAGGTSGNYEQYF	TRBV20-1
CASSGDVGYQYEQYF	TRBV27
CASSLMSLTGTGQPQHF	TRBV28
CASSYSQGFPDSPLHF	TRBV6-5
CASSPQSGSRNEQYF	TRBV6-2/TRBV6-3
CASSTPGPAYEQYF	TRBV28
CASSYSWTDTGELFF	TRBV6-5
CATSRATDTQYF	TRBV15
CSVESLPDYEQYF	TRBV29-1
CASSYSHRGRETQYF	TRBV6-5
CASRIDREGSNQPQHF	TRBV2
CSAEDRGWEIANYGYTF	TRBV20-1
CASNPLEGAGTEAFF	TRBV7-8